Each of the 29 T cell receptor beta chains below was sequenced from the same sample in a study of human T cells and chemical hapten exposure. This sample's time point: healthy volunteer bleed at 2 weeks. Unseparated into fractions, whole blood served as the source from which total RNA was extracted. TCRdb reprocessed the RACE reads with MiXCR, giving one entry per CDR3 protein. The sample yields roughly 100,000 distinct CDR3 sequences, approximately 9.7% seen once. Material: whole blood. Receptors were obtained from a female donor in good health. Some clones in this sample may be carry-over from other donors' samples.

This clonotype appeared a few times. This chain uses TRBV12-3 or TRBV12-4 with TRBJ2-1, with D unresolved. V lost 0 bases and J lost 5, with 8 bases in between. The CDR3 is 14 amino acids. The CDR3 nucleotides read TGTGCCAGCAGTTTAGCCCCAGCTAACAATGAGCAGTTCTTC. Its translation: CASSLAPANNEQFF.

This clonotype has a count of ten or more. The genes are TRBV30 and TRBJ1-1, with D possibly TRBD1 on 6 matching bases. The V gene's germline CDR1 is GTSNPN and CDR2 SVGIG (reference sequence). V lost 1 base and J 11 bases, leaving 17 bases between the germline ends. This CDR3 region has 13 residues. For the CDR3, the DNA is TGTGCCTGGAGTGAGAACACAGGGACGTCCGCTTTCTTT. It encodes CAWSENTGTSAFF.

To note about this clonotype: A much larger clone lies a single base off, so this may be a read error. The chain has TRBV7-9 and TRBJ2-4, with D perhaps matching TRBD1 (6 bases). Germline CDR1 and CDR2: SEHNR and FQNEAQ (reference sequence). Trimming stripped 1 base from V and 0 bases from J, with 13 bases between. This CDR3 contains 17 residues. CDR3 amino acids: CASSLVRDRLAKNIQYF. The CDR3 DNA reads TGTGCCAGCAGCTTAGTTCGTGACAGGCTAGCCAAAAACATTCAGTACTTC. The variable domain in full, with the rest retrieved from reference TRBV7-9 and TRBJ2-4, is DTGVSQNPRHKITKRGQNVTFRCDPISEHNRLYWYRQTLGQGPEFLTYFQNEAQLEKSRLLSDRFSAERPKGSFSTLEIQRTEQGDSAMYLCASSLVRDRLAKNIQYFGAGTRLSVL.

This clonotype occurred a few times. The chain uses TRBV24-1 and TRBJ2-2; D is uncertain. The CDR3 has 15 amino acids. Trimming removed 0 bases from V and 3 bases from J, with 7 bases in between. Germline CDR1 is KGHDR and CDR2 is SFDVKD. The CDR3 loop reads CATSDLEVDTGELFF. The CDR3, as DNA: TGTGCCACCAGTGATTTGGAGGTGGACACCGGGGAGCTGTTTTTT.

Only a few counts were recorded for this clonotype. J is TRBJ2-7 and V is TRBV14; 7 nucleotides align to TRBD2. With V trimmed by 3 bases and J by 2 bases, 4 bases remained unmatched. Germline-derived CDR1 and CDR2 are SGHDN and FVKESK. CDR3 length equals 14 residues. CDR3 amino acids: CASSQAGVTYEQYF. CDR3 DNA sequence: TGTGCCAGCAGCCAGGCGGGGGTAACCTACGAGCAGTACTTC.

This clonotype was seen repeatedly, ten times or more. The chain couples TRBV5-1 to TRBJ2-6, with D unresolved. V was shortened by 4 bases and J by 4 bases, with 12 bases between the two germline ends. This CDR3 has 15 amino acids. Germline CDR1 reads SGHRS; CDR2 reads YFSETQ. The CDR3: CASSPTLSGANVLTF. CDR3 nucleotides: TGCGCCAGCAGCCCGACCCTGTCCGGGGCCAACGTCCTGACTTTC.

This clonotype showed up many times. The V gene is TRBV7-2, the J gene TRBJ2-6; D is unresolved. Germline CDR1 SGHTA, CDR2 FQGNSA. The CDR3 has 18 amino acids. Between the trimmed V and J ends, which lost 3 bases and 0 bases, there was a span of 15 bases. The DNA for the CDR3 is TGTGCCAGCAGCTTTCTCCAGGTTCGCACCTCTGGGGCCAACGTCCTGACTTTC. Translation gives CASSFLQVRTSGANVLTF.

This clonotype was recorded a few times. The rearrangement joins TRBV20-1 to TRBJ2-1; 10 nucleotides line up with TRBD2. Germline V CDR1 and CDR2: DFQATT, SNEGSKA (reference sequence). J gave up 5 bases and V 6 bases, and 7 bases lay outside the gene matches. This CDR3 is built from 14 residues. DNA for the CDR3: TGCAGTGCGAGTAGCGGGAGGAAGAACAATGAGCAGTTCTTC. Translated: CSASSGRKNNEQFF.

In this sample, this clonotype turned up many times. The chain joins TRBV27 to TRBJ1-2; TRBD1 might be the D (6 bases). From germline, CDR1 is MNHEY and CDR2 SMNVEV (reference sequence). V lost 5 bases and J lost 2, with 9 bases in between. CDR3 size: 13 residues. CDR3 bases: TGTGCCAGCAGTCCGGACAGAAACTATGGCTACACCTTC. Amino acid sequence: CASSPDRNYGYTF.

This clonotype has ten or more counts. The chain has TRBV20-1 and TRBJ1-2; D is uncertain. The V gene lost 3 bases and the J gene lost 0 bases, with 11 bases spanning the gap. The CDR3 consists of 14 residues. In germline, CDR1 is DFQATT, CDR2 SNEGSKA (reference sequence). Here the CDR3 reads CSAREPSSNYGYTF. In nucleotides, the CDR3 is TGCAGTGCTAGGGAGCCTTCTTCTAACTATGGCTACACCTTC.

This sequence joins TRBV24-1 and TRBJ2-1; possibly TRBD2 for D (6 bases). Between the trimmed V and J ends, which lost 5 bases and 4 bases, there was a span of 11 bases. This CDR3 is 14 amino acids long. Germline V gives CDR1 KGHDR, CDR2 SFDVKD. The CDR3 here is CATSGLVSYNEQFF. The DNA of the CDR3 is TGTGCCACCAGTGGACTAGTCTCTTACAATGAGCAGTTCTTC.

This clonotype appeared many times. The chain joins TRBV29-1 to TRBJ2-7; no reliable D call. Germline values: CDR1 SQVTM, CDR2 ANQGSEA. Deletions cut 2 bases from V and 1 base from J, with 9 bases between. The CDR3 has 13 residues. The CDR3 sequence is CSVEWVGSYEQYF. CDR3 nucleotides: TGCAGCGTTGAATGGGTGGGGTCCTACGAGCAGTACTTC.

This clonotype showed up just a few times. This sequence joins TRBV7-9 and TRBJ1-4, with D possibly being TRBD1 (6 bases). This CDR3 region has 17 residues. The germline V gene has CDR1 SEHNR and CDR2 FQNEAQ (reference sequence). V was clipped by 0 bases and J by 3 bases, with 14 bases between them. The DNA of the CDR3 is TGTGCCAGCAGCTTAGCACGCCAGGGGTTGGCTAATGAAAAACTGTTTTTT. Protein product: CASSLARQGLANEKLFF.

This clonotype was observed at least ten times. CDR3 DNA: TGCGCCAGCAGCTATACACAGGGTTCCTATGGCTACACCTTC. It encodes CASSYTQGSYGYTF. The V call is TRBV5-1, the J call TRBJ1-2; a weak D match, TRBD1 (6 bases). Per the germline V gene, CDR1 is SGHRS and CDR2 is YFSETQ. Trimming cost V 3 bases and J 4 bases, with 13 bases left between them. The CDR3 runs to 14 residues.

The chain carries TRBV20-1 and TRBJ2-7, with 8 nucleotides matching TRBD2. Germline CDR1 reads DFQATT; CDR2 reads SNEGSKA (reference sequence). This CDR3 is 14 amino acids long. J gave up 2 bases and V 0 bases, and 3 bases lay outside the gene matches. The CDR3 nucleotides are TGCAGTGCTAGAGATAGCGGGAACCCCTACGAGCAGTACTTC. It encodes CSARDSGNPYEQYF.

This rearrangement joins TRBV2 to TRBJ2-6; TRBD1 aligns across 8 bases. V shed 10 bases, J shed 0 bases, and the junction held 8 bases outside the gene matches. The germline V gene encodes CDR1 SNHLY and CDR2 FYNNEI. This CDR3 is 16 amino acids long. CDR3 protein: CANGQGPRSGANVLTF. The CDR3 DNA sequence: TGTGCCAACGGACAGGGTCCCCGCTCTGGGGCCAACGTCCTGACTTTC.

This clonotype has only a few counts. V usage is TRBV20-1 and J usage is TRBJ2-2, with a tentative D call TRBD1 (6 bases). Germline V gene sequence: CDR1 DFQATT, CDR2 SNEGSKA (reference sequence). V lost 4 bases and J 5 bases, leaving 11 bases between the germline ends. This CDR3 is built from 13 residues. CDR3 nucleotides: TGCAGTGCTAACAGGGTGGGGACCGGGGAGCTGTTTTTT. This gives the protein CSANRVGTGELFF.

This clonotype was picked up many times. CDR3: CASSETFPGTGSSYGYTF. The CDR3 DNA is TGTGCCAGCAGTGAGACTTTTCCCGGGACAGGGAGTAGCTATGGCTACACCTTC. This chain connects TRBV2 to TRBJ1-2; 9 positions agree with TRBD1. The CDR3 length is 18 residues. The V gene's germline CDR1 is SNHLY and CDR2 FYNNEI. The J segment lost 4 bases and the V segment lost 3 bases, leaving 15 bases of the junction unmatched.

This clonotype appeared many times. The J gene is TRBJ1-1, the V gene TRBV3-1, with D possibly matching TRBD1 (5 bases). The CDR3 totals 15 residues. Per the germline V gene, CDR1 is LGHDT and CDR2 is YNNKEL (reference sequence). V was shortened by 0 bases and J by 0 bases, with 8 bases between the two germline ends. This CDR3 is CASSQDEGVNTEAFF. In nucleotides, the CDR3 is TGTGCCAGCAGCCAAGATGAAGGGGTGAACACTGAAGCTTTCTTT.

A note on this clonotype: The junction departs from the called germline gene at one end, perhaps through a read error. This rearrangement joins TRBV20-1 to TRBJ2-5; 7 bases are shared with TRBD2. This CDR3 spans 14 amino acids. Germline loops: CDR1 DFQATT, CDR2 SNEGSKA (reference sequence). CDR3 loop: CCARATSAQETQYF. CDR3 coding DNA: TGCTGTGCTAGAGCCACTAGCGCACAAGAGACCCAGTACTTC.

This clonotype has a count of ten or more. The CDR3 here is CAISDTGTGRSGANVLTF. CDR3 sequence (DNA): TGTGCCATCAGTGATACCGGGACAGGGAGGTCTGGGGCCAACGTCCTGACTTTC. The V call is TRBV10-3, the J call TRBJ2-6; 9 nucleotides agree with TRBD1. This CDR3 has 18 amino acids. With 3 bases clipped from V and 1 base from J, the junction kept 7 bases outside the gene matches. Germline V gives CDR1 ENHRY, CDR2 SYGVKD.

This clonotype was picked up many times. The V and J genes are TRBV27 and TRBJ2-3; 7 bases align to TRBD2. Germline values: CDR1 MNHEY, CDR2 SMNVEV (reference sequence). The V segment lost 6 bases and the J segment 3 bases; nucleotides outside the gene matches: 12. The CDR3 contains 16 residues. DNA for the CDR3: TGTGCCAGCAGCGGGCGGCGGGGCGGGGGAACAGATACGCAGTATTTT. This translates into CASSGRRGGGTDTQYF.

This clonotype appeared many times. The rearrangement uses TRBV25-1 and TRBJ1-2; possible D gene TRBD1, 5 bases. Germline loops: CDR1 MGHDK, CDR2 SYGVNS. There are 17 residues in the CDR3. V lost 2 bases and J 5 bases, leaving 21 bases between the germline ends. The DNA for the CDR3 is TGTGCCAGCAGTGAAGGGAGGCGCGAGGGGTTGCGATATGGCTACACCTTC. Its translation: CASSEGRREGLRYGYTF.

This clonotype was seen at least ten times. The chain employs TRBV12-3 or TRBV12-4 and TRBJ2-7, with a weak D call TRBD2 (5 bases). V gave up 11 bases and J gave up 0 bases, with 14 bases separating them. The CDR3 consists of 13 residues. The CDR3 protein is CAPQTGFSYEQYF. The CDR3 DNA is TGTGCCCCTCAAACGGGGTTCTCCTACGAGCAGTACTTC.

This clonotype was observed many times. The rearrangement uses TRBV9 and TRBJ1-2, with D perhaps matching TRBD1 (5 bases). The germline CDR1 and CDR2 sequences are SGDLS and YYNGEE. V was shortened by 2 bases and J by 5 bases, with 10 bases between the two germline ends. This CDR3 spans 13 amino acids. CDR3: CASSVGTAYGYTF. The CDR3, as DNA: TGTGCCAGCAGCGTTGGGACGGCATATGGCTACACCTTC.

The V call is TRBV9, the J call TRBJ2-1; no definite D call. Trimming removed 2 bases from V and 6 bases from J, with 9 bases in between. Germline CDR1 SGDLS, CDR2 YYNGEE. The CDR3 is made up of 13 amino acids. As DNA, the CDR3 is TGTGCCAGCAGCGTGCCCTGGTCCAATGAGCAGTTCTTC. This codes for CASSVPWSNEQFF.

This clonotype has ten or more counts. J is TRBJ1-4 and V is TRBV12-3 or TRBV12-4, with 8 bases fitting TRBD1. There are 15 residues in the CDR3. V shed 1 base, J shed 8 bases, and the junction held 6 bases outside the gene matches. CDR3 protein: CASSLDAGGREKLFF. CDR3 DNA: TGTGCCAGCAGTTTAGACGCAGGGGGCAGGGAAAAACTGTTTTTT.

This chain links TRBV29-1 with TRBJ2-5, with 8 positions matching TRBD2. With 2 bases clipped from V and 5 bases from J, the junction kept 13 bases outside the gene matches. CDR1 is SQVTM, CDR2 ANQGSEA, per germline. The CDR3 runs to 16 residues. CDR3: CSVERWEAGVSETQYF. The DNA of the CDR3 is TGCAGCGTTGAACGGTGGGAAGCGGGAGTTTCGGAGACCCAGTACTTC.

This clonotype was seen many times. V usage is TRBV6-5 and J usage is TRBJ2-3; 10 bases agree with TRBD2. Germline V gene data show CDR1 as MNHEY and CDR2 as SVGAGI. V lost 6 bases to trimming and J lost 0 bases; unmatched junction nucleotides: 0. The CDR3 spans 14 residues. CDR3 amino acids: CASRLAGSTDTQYF. In nucleotides, the CDR3 is TGTGCCAGCAGACTAGCGGGAAGCACAGATACGCAGTATTTT.